Below, 22 T cell receptor beta chains from the same sample are listed, as sequenced in a study of T-cell reconstitution after alpha-beta-depleted transplantation in children. The authors prepared the TCRbeta library with unique molecular identifiers. TCRdb itself ran the PCR reads through MiXCR, one entry per CDR3 protein. The sample yields some 390,000 distinct CDR3 sequences, around 21% seen once. The material sequenced was PBMCs from the stem cell graft donor, taken from the stem cell graft. Source of these receptors: a human donor who donated a stem cell graft to a child with acute myeloid leukemia.

The chain carries TRBV5-1 and TRBJ2-7, with 7 bases lining up with TRBD1. The V segment lost 1 base and the J segment 1 base; nucleotides outside the gene matches: 2. Germline CDR1 is SGHRS and CDR2 is YFSETQ. There are 14 residues in the CDR3. The CDR3 region has the DNA TGCGCCAGCAGCTTGATGACAGGGTCCTACGAGCAGTACTTC. Translation: CASSLMTGSYEQYF. Together with reference TRBV5-1 and TRBJ2-7, the CDR3 gives the full variable domain: KAGVTQTPRYLIKTRGQQVTLSCSPISGHRSVSWYQQTPGQGLQFLFEYFSETQRNKGNFPGRFSGRQFSNSRSEMNVSTLELGDSALYLCASSLMTGSYEQYFGPGTRLTVT.

The chain carries TRBV11-2 and TRBJ2-7, with 9 bases fitting TRBD1. This CDR3 comprises 19 residues. Trimming at V came to 5 bases and at J to 2 bases, leaving 19 bases not matched to a gene. Germline CDR1 reads SGHAT; CDR2 reads FQNNGV. Here the CDR3 DNA reads TGTGCCAGCAGCCTTCTTTCGCCCCTTCTAAGACAGGGGGCCTACGAGCAGTACTTC. Its translation is CASSLLSPLLRQGAYEQYF.

The V gene is TRBV28, the J gene TRBJ2-3; D is undetermined. Germline loops: CDR1 MDHEN, CDR2 SYDVKM. Trimming left V 7 bases short and J 1 base short, with 9 bases between. The CDR3 is made up of 13 amino acids. The DNA for the CDR3 is TGTGCCAGCACTCGCCCCGGCACAGATACGCAGTATTTT. This gives the protein CASTRPGTDTQYF.

This clonotype has a handful of counts. The rearrangement joins TRBV7-6 to TRBJ2-3; 9 bases are a match to TRBD2. Germline CDR1 SGHVS, CDR2 FNYEAQ. This CDR3 spans 15 amino acids. V lost 5 bases to trimming and J lost 2 bases; unmatched junction nucleotides: 5. CDR3 nucleotides: TGTGCCAGCAGCCCGGGACTAGCAGTCACAGATACGCAGTATTTT. Translated: CASSPGLAVTDTQYF.

This clonotype was seen repeatedly, ten times or more. The chain has TRBV20-1 and TRBJ2-1; 9 nucleotides line up with TRBD2. Germline V CDR1 and CDR2: DFQATT, SNEGSKA (reference sequence). The CDR3 is made up of 16 amino acids. The V gene end was trimmed by 0 bases and the J gene end by 1 base; junction bases not matched to a gene: 4. The CDR3: CSARDLAGTSYNEQFF. The CDR3 DNA reads as TGCAGTGCTAGAGACCTAGCGGGAACATCCTACAATGAGCAGTTCTTC.

This clonotype was observed many times. V usage is TRBV20-1 and J usage is TRBJ1-1; TRBD1 is a possible D gene (6 bases). Per the germline V gene, CDR1 is DFQATT and CDR2 is SNEGSKA (reference sequence). Between the trimmed V and J ends, which lost 4 bases and 2 bases, there was a span of 14 bases. The CDR3 loop spans 14 amino acids. This CDR3 is CSAKQGSGNTEAFF. As DNA, the CDR3 is TGCAGTGCTAAGCAGGGGAGCGGAAACACTGAAGCTTTCTTT.

This clonotype was seen a few times. J is TRBJ1-2 and V is TRBV27; a weak D match, TRBD1 (5 bases). V lost 10 bases and J 8 bases, leaving 17 bases between the germline ends. The CDR3 runs 12 residues. Germline lookup yields CDR1 MNHEY and CDR2 SMNVEV (reference sequence). CDR3 nucleotide sequence: TGTGCCACCATACACGGGGCCTGGGGCTACACCTTC. Amino acids: CATIHGAWGYTF.

The chain links TRBV4-3 to TRBJ1-5; no clear D gene. This CDR3 has 13 residues. Germline V gene lookup returns CDR1 LGHNA and CDR2 YSLEER. V lost 0 bases to trimming and J lost 5 bases, with 5 bases between them. The CDR3 DNA reads as TGCGCCAGCAGCCAAGAGTTCGATCAGCCCCAGCATTTT. Translating it yields CASSQEFDQPQHF.

The chain combines TRBV4-1 with TRBJ2-3, with 10 bases fitting TRBD2. The CDR3 spans 15 residues. Germline V gene data show CDR1 as MGHRA and CDR2 as YSYEKL. The V segment lost 5 bases and the J segment 2 bases; nucleotides outside the gene matches: 4. CDR3 bases: TGCGCCAGCAGCAAAACTAGCGGGAACACAGATACGCAGTATTTT. This gives the protein CASSKTSGNTDTQYF.

The chain employs TRBV20-1 and TRBJ2-2; 7 positions match TRBD2. The V gene's germline CDR1 is DFQATT and CDR2 SNEGSKA (reference sequence). The length of the CDR3 is 18 residues. V lost 0 bases to trimming and J lost 0 bases; unmatched junction nucleotides: 10. CDR3 residues: CSARDSRRGLPNTGELFF. The CDR3 DNA sequence: TGCAGTGCTAGAGACTCCCGTCGGGGACTACCGAACACCGGGGAGCTGTTTTTT.

The chain combines TRBV7-6 with TRBJ2-6; 7 bases agree with TRBD2. Germline V gene lookup returns CDR1 SGHVS and CDR2 FNYEAQ. Losses at the gene ends were 3 bases for V and 1 base for J; bases not matched to a gene: 12. This CDR3 has 19 amino acids. CDR3 in DNA: TGTGCCAGCAGCTTCCCCCTGGGGGGGAGTAGTTCTGGGGCCAACGTCCTGACTTTC. Translation: CASSFPLGGSSSGANVLTF. Full variable domain (missing parts from reference TRBV7-6 and TRBJ2-6): GAGVSQSPRYKVTKRGQDVALRCDPISGHVSLYWYRQALGQGPEFLTYFNYEAQQDKSGLPNDRFSAERPEGSISTLTIQRTEQRDSAMYRCASSFPLGGSSSGANVLTFGAGSRLTVL.

The chain recombines TRBV10-3 with TRBJ2-1; 9 positions match TRBD1. Trimming removed 1 base from V and 5 bases from J; junction bases left unmatched: 3. This CDR3 is 15 amino acids long. Germline lookup yields CDR1 ENHRY and CDR2 SYGVKD. The CDR3 protein is CAISEWTGADNEQFF. DNA for the CDR3: TGTGCCATCAGTGAGTGGACAGGGGCGGACAATGAGCAGTTCTTC.

The rearrangement joins TRBV12-3 or TRBV12-4 to TRBJ2-2, with 12 bases that match TRBD2. V was pared by 3 bases and J by 4 bases, with 3 bases of the junction left unmatched. This CDR3 is built from 16 residues. In DNA, the CDR3 is TGTGCCAGCAGTTTCCCTAGCGGGAGGGTCACCGGGGAGCTGTTTTTT. Translated, it gives CASSFPSGRVTGELFF.

This clonotype was observed at least ten times. This chain links TRBV29-1 with TRBJ2-1, with 12 bases that match TRBD2. The CDR3 has 17 amino acids. Germline-derived CDR1 and CDR2 are SQVTM and ANQGSEA. The J segment lost 0 bases and the V segment lost 7 bases, leaving 10 bases of the junction unmatched. CDR3 in amino acids: CSDHLLTSGSSYNEQFF. In DNA form, the CDR3 reads TGCAGCGACCATCTTCTGACTAGCGGGAGCTCCTACAATGAGCAGTTCTTC.

The V call is TRBV28, the J call TRBJ1-5, with 9 bases identical to TRBD1. Trimming cost V 6 bases and J 3 bases; bases outside gene matches: 9. Germline CDR1 is MDHEN and CDR2 is SYDVKM. The CDR3 spans 16 residues. In DNA form, the CDR3 reads TGTGCCAGCAGCCCCGACAGGGGGTGGGACAATCAGCCCCAGCATTTT. Translated, it gives CASSPDRGWDNQPQHF.

The genes are TRBV20-1 and TRBJ2-3; 8 positions match TRBD2. Germline V gene sequence: CDR1 DFQATT, CDR2 SNEGSKA (reference sequence). Losses at the gene ends were 1 base for V and 6 bases for J; bases not matched to a gene: 6. The CDR3 spans 14 residues. CDR3 in amino acids: CSARVSSGRDTQYF. As DNA, the CDR3 is TGCAGTGCTAGAGTTTCTAGCGGGCGGGATACGCAGTATTTT.

This clonotype has only a few counts. The CDR3 sequence: CASSSQLGNPYEQYF. The DNA of the CDR3 is TGTGCCAGCAGTTCCCAACTCGGGAACCCATACGAGCAGTACTTC. The chain carries TRBV12-3 or TRBV12-4 and TRBJ2-7; possible D gene TRBD2, 5 bases. Trimming removed 4 bases at V and 4 bases at J, with 17 bases between. The length of the CDR3 is 15 residues.

This chain links TRBV20-1 with TRBJ2-1, with 14 bases aligning to TRBD2. Trimming took 1 base from V and 8 from J; bases not matched to a gene: 7. Looked up from germline, CDR1 is DFQATT and CDR2 is SNEGSKA (reference sequence). CDR3 length equals 16 residues. CDR3 nucleotide sequence: TGCAGTGCTAGAGTTCGTAGACTAGCGGGAGGGCATGAGCAGTTCTTC. Amino acids: CSARVRRLAGGHEQFF.

This clonotype has more than one count but fewer than ten. The chain is built from TRBV20-1 and TRBJ2-3; 9 nucleotides line up with TRBD2. This CDR3 contains 14 residues. CDR1 and CDR2 (germline): DFQATT, SNEGSKA (reference sequence). With V trimmed by 6 bases and J by 6 bases, 10 bases remained unmatched. The CDR3: CSAPGTSPSDTQYF. The CDR3 DNA sequence: TGCAGTGCACCCGGGACTAGCCCTAGTGATACGCAGTATTTT.

The J gene is TRBJ2-7, the V gene TRBV9; TRBD2 matches 8 bases. The CDR3 length is 15 residues. The J segment lost 2 bases and the V segment lost 0 bases, leaving 4 bases of the junction unmatched. Germline V gives CDR1 SGDLS, CDR2 YYNGEE. The CDR3 DNA is TGTGCCAGCAGCGTAGGTAGCGGGACCCCCTACGAGCAGTACTTC. It specifies CASSVGSGTPYEQYF.

This clonotype was counted between two and nine times. The chain employs TRBV20-1 and TRBJ2-2; the D is unclear. The CDR3 sequence is 15 residues long. Trimming left V 5 bases short and J 3 bases short, with 16 bases between. The germline V gene has CDR1 DFQATT and CDR2 SNEGSKA (reference sequence). The CDR3 protein is CSAPQVSLDTGELFF. CDR3 DNA sequence: TGCAGTGCTCCCCAAGTATCTCTGGACACCGGGGAGCTGTTTTTT.

This clonotype was found many times. The chain links TRBV20-1 to TRBJ2-1; the match to TRBD1 covers 7 bases. The CDR3 runs to 15 residues. Germline CDR1 is DFQATT and CDR2 is SNEGSKA (reference sequence). The V segment lost 3 bases and the J segment 0 bases; nucleotides outside the gene matches: 5. CDR3 region: CSASGDRVSYNEQFF. The DNA for the CDR3 is TGCAGTGCTAGCGGCGACAGGGTCTCCTACAATGAGCAGTTCTTC.